This TCR beta chain was recorded in a study of T cells in Graves' hyperthyroidism and ophthalmopathy. Background on the study: At initial diagnosis, before any treatment had begun, peripheral blood was obtained.

Hyperthyroidism, newly diagnosed and lasting under 2 months, affected patients aged 18 to 65. Diagnosis relied on clinical symptoms, serum thyroxine and TRAb, thyroid ultrasound and orbital computed tomography. Amplified regions were TCR beta CDR3 sequences from RNA transcripts. During a first-round RT-PCR of the TCR CDR3, the HTBI primer set was used. MiXCR, applied by TCRdb to the multiplex PCR reads, yields one record per CDR3 protein. The sample lists 350,000 to 400,000 distinct CDR3 sequences, about 15% occurring once. Germline loops: CDR1 SNHLY, CDR2 FYNNEI. The CDR3 totals 15 residues. V was pared by 7 bases and J by 0 bases, with 5 bases of the junction left unmatched. Overall study findings and caveats: Blood also showed most of the thyroid clonotypes that were expanded above 0.001.

This clonotype was found many times. Its antigen is undetermined. The sequenced material came from blood. The sequence was obtained from a woman aged 25 to 39 with Graves' hyperthyroidism. V and J are TRBV2 and TRBJ2-1, with 8 bases aligning to TRBD2. In DNA, the CDR3 is TGTGCCAGCATTAGAGCGGGAGCCTCCTACAATGAGCAGTTCTTC. This translates into CASIRAGASYNEQFF.